This T cell receptor (beta chain) was profiled in a study of T cell clones after liver transplantation. Findings and limits, study-wide: Donor-reactive sequences fell more than third party-reactive ones, suggesting partial deletion.

Points on this clone: No antigen is known for it.

The CDR3 spans 16 residues. V was clipped by 2 bases and J by 3 bases; unmatched bases: 4. CDR1 is SGDLS and CDR2 is YYNGEE in the germline V gene. Generated by immunoSEQ multiplex PCR, the TCRdb table keeps only in-frame clones and is missing some. The table records approximately 100,000 clones, about 86% of them present only once. This TCR derives from a human patient who received a liver transplant. The graft donor may be the source of some T cells. The V gene is TRBV9, the J gene TRBJ2-2; 10 bases fit TRBD2. The sample here was CD4+ T cells from blood, taken approximately 50 months after liver transplant. The CDR3 DNA is TGTGCCAGCAGCGTGTCGGGACTAGCGTACACCGGGGAGCTGTTTTTT. It translates to CASSVSGLAYTGELFF.